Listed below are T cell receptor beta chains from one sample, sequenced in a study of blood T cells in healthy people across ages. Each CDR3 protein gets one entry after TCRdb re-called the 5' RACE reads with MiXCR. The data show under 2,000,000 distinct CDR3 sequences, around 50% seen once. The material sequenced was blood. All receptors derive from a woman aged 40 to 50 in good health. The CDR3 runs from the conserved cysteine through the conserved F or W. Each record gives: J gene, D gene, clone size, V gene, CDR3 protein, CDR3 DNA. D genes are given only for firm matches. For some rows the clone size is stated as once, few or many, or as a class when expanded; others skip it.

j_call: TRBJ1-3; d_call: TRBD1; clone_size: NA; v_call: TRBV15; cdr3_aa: CATSGYPGQGIDTIYF; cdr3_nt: TGTGCCACCAGCGGGTACCCCGGACAGGGGATAGACACCATATATTTT
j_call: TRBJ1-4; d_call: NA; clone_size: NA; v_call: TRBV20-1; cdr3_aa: CSAPASATNEKLFF; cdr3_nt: TGCAGTGCCCCAGCGAGTGCAACTAATGAAAAACTGTTTTTT
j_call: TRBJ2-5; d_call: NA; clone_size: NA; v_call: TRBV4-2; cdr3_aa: CASSQEAHYEQYF; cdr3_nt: TGTGCCAGCAGCCAAGAGGCCCATTATGAGCAGTACTTC
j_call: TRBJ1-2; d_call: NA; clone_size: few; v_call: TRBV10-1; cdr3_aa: CASSKRINYGYTF; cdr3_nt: TGCGCCAGCAGCAAACGGATTAACTATGGCTACACCTTC
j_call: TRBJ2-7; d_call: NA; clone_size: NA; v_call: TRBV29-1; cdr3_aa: CSVEVPQTCEQYF; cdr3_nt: TGCAGCGTTGAAGTCCCACAGACCTGCGAGCAGTACTTC
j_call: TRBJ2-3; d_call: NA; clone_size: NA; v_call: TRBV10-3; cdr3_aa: CAISDTRAFGDTQYF; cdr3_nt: TGTGCCATCAGTGACACCAGGGCGTTCGGGGATACGCAGTATTTT
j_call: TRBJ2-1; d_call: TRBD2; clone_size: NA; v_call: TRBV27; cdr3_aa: CASTPWRGGINEQFF; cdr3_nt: TGTGCCAGCACCCCCTGGCGCGGGGGAATAAATGAGCAGTTCTTC
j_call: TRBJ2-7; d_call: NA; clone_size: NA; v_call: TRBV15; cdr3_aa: CATSKGGNRKFYEQYF; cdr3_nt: TGTGCCACCAGTAAGGGGGGGAACAGGAAATTCTACGAGCAGTACTTC
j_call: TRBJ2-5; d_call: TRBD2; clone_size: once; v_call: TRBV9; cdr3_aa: CASSVDVGTSGQETQYF; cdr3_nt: TGTGCCAGCAGCGTAGACGTAGGGACTAGCGGGCAAGAGACCCAGTACTTC
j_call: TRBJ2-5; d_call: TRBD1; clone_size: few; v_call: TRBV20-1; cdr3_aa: CSARLGTVPGTQYF; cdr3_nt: TGCAGTGCTAGACTAGGGACAGTGCCAGGGACCCAGTACTTC
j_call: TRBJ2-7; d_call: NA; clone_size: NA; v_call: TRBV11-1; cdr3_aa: CASSRGQSHEQYF; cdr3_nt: TGTGCCAGCAGCCGTGGACAGTCTCACGAGCAGTACTTC
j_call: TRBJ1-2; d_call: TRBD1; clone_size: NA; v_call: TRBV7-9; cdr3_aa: CASSFGTVNYGYTF; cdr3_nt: TGTGCCAGCAGCTTCGGGACAGTTAACTATGGCTACACCTTC
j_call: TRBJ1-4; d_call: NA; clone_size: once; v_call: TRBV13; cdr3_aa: CASSAPAGLGDEKLFF; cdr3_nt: TGTGCCAGCAGTGCCCCCGCGGGGTTGGGGGATGAAAAACTGTTTTTT
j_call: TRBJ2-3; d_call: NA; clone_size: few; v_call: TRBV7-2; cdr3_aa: CASNYQTDTQYF; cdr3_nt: TGTGCCAGCAACTATCAGACAGATACGCAGTATTTT
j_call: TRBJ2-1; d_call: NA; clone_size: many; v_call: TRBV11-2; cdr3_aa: CASSLMALRGGSYNEQFF; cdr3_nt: TGTGCCAGCAGTTTAATGGCTCTCCGCGGTGGCTCCTACAATGAGCAGTTCTTC
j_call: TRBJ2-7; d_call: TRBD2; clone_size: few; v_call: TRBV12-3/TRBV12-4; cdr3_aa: CASKGGGREQYF; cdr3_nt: TGTGCCAGCAAAGGCGGGGGTCGCGAGCAGTACTTC
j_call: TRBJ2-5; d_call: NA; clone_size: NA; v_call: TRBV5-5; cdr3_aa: CASSYNMVGAQYF; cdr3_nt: TGTGCCAGCAGCTACAATATGGTGGGAGCGCAGTACTTC
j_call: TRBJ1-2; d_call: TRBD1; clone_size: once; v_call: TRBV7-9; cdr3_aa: CASSHGQGADYGYTF; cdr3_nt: TGTGCCAGCAGCCACGGACAGGGGGCGGACTATGGCTACACCTTC
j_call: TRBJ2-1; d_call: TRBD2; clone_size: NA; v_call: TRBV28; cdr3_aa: CASNLAGVKETQFF; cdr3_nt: TGTGCCAGCAATTTAGCGGGGGTAAAAGAGACCCAGTTCTTC
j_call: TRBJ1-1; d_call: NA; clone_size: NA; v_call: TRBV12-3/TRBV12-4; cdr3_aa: CASRDGRPEAFF; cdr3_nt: TGTGCCAGCAGGGACGGACGTCCCGAAGCTTTCTTT